The 11 T cell receptor beta chains in this list originate from one sample, sequenced in a study of blood T cell repertoires in COVID-19. TCRdb's copy holds only in-frame clones and misses some; the assay was immunoSEQ multiplex PCR. This sample carries roughly 350,000 clones, about 85% of them seen once, and the ten largest clones take 3.5% to 4%. The sample taken for sequencing was peripheral blood. These receptors all come from a young woman with acute or convalescent COVID-19.

V and J are TRBV7-2 and TRBJ2-6; no clear D gene. Germline V gives CDR1 SGHTA, CDR2 FQGNSA. The CDR3 covers 16 residues. V was cut by 3 bases and J by 0 bases, with 9 bases left in between. The CDR3 bases are TGTGCCAGCAGCTTTAGCAGAGCCTCTGGGGCCAACGTCCTGACTTTC. This gives the protein CASSFSRASGANVLTF.

This chain uses TRBV7-9 with TRBJ1-2; D unresolved. V lost 3 bases and J 1 base, leaving 3 bases between the germline ends. CDR1 and CDR2 (germline): SEHNR, FQNEAQ (reference sequence). The CDR3 is 12 amino acids. The CDR3 DNA reads as TGTGCCAGCAGCTTCAATAACTATGGCTACACCTTC. This codes for CASSFNNYGYTF.

This chain uses TRBV5-1 with TRBJ1-2; 9 bases are a match to TRBD1. The CDR3 sequence is 14 residues long. With 3 bases clipped from V and 8 bases from J, the junction kept 8 bases outside the gene matches. The germline CDR1 and CDR2 sequences are SGHRS and YFSETQ. CDR3 sequence reads: CASSSMGQGGGYTF. CDR3 bases: TGCGCCAGCAGCTCCATGGGACAGGGAGGCGGCTACACCTTC.

The chain has TRBV4-1 and TRBJ2-7, with 8 bases lining up with TRBD1. Germline CDR1 and CDR2: MGHRA and YSYEKL. V lost 3 bases and J lost 7; bases outside the gene matches: 8. CDR3 length equals 14 residues. CDR3 protein: CASSHLGQVSEQYF. In DNA form, the CDR3 reads TGCGCCAGCAGCCACTTGGGACAGGTCTCAGAGCAGTACTTC.

This clone came up once. The J gene is TRBJ1-5, the V gene TRBV5-1; unclear D gene. The V gene lost 1 base and the J gene lost 4 bases, with 9 bases spanning the gap. CDR1 and CDR2 (germline): SGHRS, YFSETQ. The CDR3 length is 14 residues. The CDR3 is CASSLTEQNQPQHF. CDR3 in DNA: TGCGCCAGCAGCTTGACGGAACAGAATCAGCCCCAGCATTTT.

V usage is TRBV7-6 and J usage is TRBJ2-3; weak D call: TRBD1 (5 bases). The germline gives CDR1 SGHVS, CDR2 FNYEAQ. CDR3 length: 16 residues. The germline V and J ends were trimmed by 1 base and 4 bases, with 15 bases remaining between them. In nucleotides, the CDR3 is TGTGCCAGCAGCTTAGGTTCGCAGGGAAGTTCAGATACGCAGTATTTT. This gives the protein CASSLGSQGSSDTQYF.

The chain uses TRBV5-1 and TRBJ2-7, with 7 bases matching TRBD1. After removal of 0 bases from V and 3 bases from J, the junction contained 6 bases not matched to a gene. The germline CDR1 and CDR2 sequences are SGHRS and YFSETQ. The length of the CDR3 is 15 residues. CDR3 amino acids: CASSLDTGANYEQYF. In nucleotides, the CDR3 is TGCGCCAGCAGCTTGGATACAGGGGCCAACTACGAGCAGTACTTC.

The chain combines TRBV4-2 with TRBJ2-1; 10 bases match TRBD2. This CDR3 is 16 amino acids long. With V trimmed by 0 bases and J by 3 bases, 2 bases remained unmatched. Germline CDR1 and CDR2: LGHNA and YNFKEQ. CDR3: CASSQDGTSDYNEQFF. In nucleotides, the CDR3 is TGTGCCAGCAGCCAAGATGGGACTAGCGACTACAATGAGCAGTTCTTC.

The chain is built from TRBV2 and TRBJ1-5, with 7 bases aligning to TRBD1. J gave up 0 bases and V 4 bases, and 3 bases lay outside the gene matches. This CDR3 is 15 amino acids long. CDR1 is SNHLY, CDR2 FYNNEI, per germline. The CDR3 nucleotides read TGTGCCAGCAGTGGGGGACAGTATAGCAATCAGCCCCAGCATTTT. This sequence encodes CASSGGQYSNQPQHF.

The CDR3 DNA sequence: TGTGCCAGCAGTACTACAGGGAACACCGGGGAGCTGTTTTTT. Its protein product is CASSTTGNTGELFF. The chain combines TRBV6-4 with TRBJ2-2, with D perhaps TRBD1 (5 bases). CDR3 length equals 14 residues. CDR1 and CDR2 (germline): MRHNA, SNTAGT. V was clipped by 5 bases and J by 1 base, with 8 bases between them.

The chain couples TRBV6-1 to TRBJ1-3, with 8 bases lining up with TRBD1. The CDR3 contains 18 residues. In germline, CDR1 is MNHNS, CDR2 SASEGT. Trimming at V came to 3 bases and at J to 0 bases, leaving 10 bases not matched to a gene. The CDR3 region has the DNA TGTGCCAGCAGTGAGACAGGGGTCCTGTTCAGCTCTGGAAACACCATATATTTT. This gives the protein CASSETGVLFSSGNTIYF.